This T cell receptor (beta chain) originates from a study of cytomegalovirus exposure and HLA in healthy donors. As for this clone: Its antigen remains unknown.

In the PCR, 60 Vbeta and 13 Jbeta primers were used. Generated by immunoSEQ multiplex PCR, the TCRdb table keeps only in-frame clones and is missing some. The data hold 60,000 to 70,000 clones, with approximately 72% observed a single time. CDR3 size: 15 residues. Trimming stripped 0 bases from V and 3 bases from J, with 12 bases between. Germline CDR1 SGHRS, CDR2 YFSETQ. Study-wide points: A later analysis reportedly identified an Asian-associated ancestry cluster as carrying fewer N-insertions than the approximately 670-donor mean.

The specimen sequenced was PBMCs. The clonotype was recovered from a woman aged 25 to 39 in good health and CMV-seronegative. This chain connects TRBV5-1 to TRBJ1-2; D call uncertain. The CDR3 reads CASSLGVRADYGYTF. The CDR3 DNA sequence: TGCGCCAGCAGCTTGGGAGTGCGTGCGGACTATGGCTACACCTTC.